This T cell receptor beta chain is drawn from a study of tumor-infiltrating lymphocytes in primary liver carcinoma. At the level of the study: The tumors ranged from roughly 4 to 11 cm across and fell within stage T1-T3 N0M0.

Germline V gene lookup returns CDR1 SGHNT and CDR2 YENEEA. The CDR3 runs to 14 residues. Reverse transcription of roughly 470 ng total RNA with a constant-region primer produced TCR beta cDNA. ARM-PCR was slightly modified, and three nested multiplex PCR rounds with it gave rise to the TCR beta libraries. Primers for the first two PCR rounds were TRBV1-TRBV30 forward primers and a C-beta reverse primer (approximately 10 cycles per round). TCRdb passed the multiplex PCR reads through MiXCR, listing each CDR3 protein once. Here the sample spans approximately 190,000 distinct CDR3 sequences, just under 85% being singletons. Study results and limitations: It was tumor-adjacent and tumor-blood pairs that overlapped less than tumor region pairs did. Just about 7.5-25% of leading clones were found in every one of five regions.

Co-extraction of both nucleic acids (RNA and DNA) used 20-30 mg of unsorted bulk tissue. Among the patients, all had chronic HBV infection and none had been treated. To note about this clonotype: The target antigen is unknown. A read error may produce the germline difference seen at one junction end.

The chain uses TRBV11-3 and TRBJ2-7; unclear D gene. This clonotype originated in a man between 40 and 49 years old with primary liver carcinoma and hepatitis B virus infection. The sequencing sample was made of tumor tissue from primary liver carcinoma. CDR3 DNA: TGTGCCTGCAGCCCTGGAGAAGGGCATTACGAGCAGTACTTC. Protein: CACSPGEGHYEQYF. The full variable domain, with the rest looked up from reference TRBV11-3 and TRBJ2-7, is EAGVVQSPRYKIIEKKQPVAFWCNPISGHNTLYWYLQNLGQGPELLIRYENEEAVDDSQLPKDRFSAERLKGVDSTLKIQPAELGDSAVYLCACSPGEGHYEQYFGPGTRLTVT.